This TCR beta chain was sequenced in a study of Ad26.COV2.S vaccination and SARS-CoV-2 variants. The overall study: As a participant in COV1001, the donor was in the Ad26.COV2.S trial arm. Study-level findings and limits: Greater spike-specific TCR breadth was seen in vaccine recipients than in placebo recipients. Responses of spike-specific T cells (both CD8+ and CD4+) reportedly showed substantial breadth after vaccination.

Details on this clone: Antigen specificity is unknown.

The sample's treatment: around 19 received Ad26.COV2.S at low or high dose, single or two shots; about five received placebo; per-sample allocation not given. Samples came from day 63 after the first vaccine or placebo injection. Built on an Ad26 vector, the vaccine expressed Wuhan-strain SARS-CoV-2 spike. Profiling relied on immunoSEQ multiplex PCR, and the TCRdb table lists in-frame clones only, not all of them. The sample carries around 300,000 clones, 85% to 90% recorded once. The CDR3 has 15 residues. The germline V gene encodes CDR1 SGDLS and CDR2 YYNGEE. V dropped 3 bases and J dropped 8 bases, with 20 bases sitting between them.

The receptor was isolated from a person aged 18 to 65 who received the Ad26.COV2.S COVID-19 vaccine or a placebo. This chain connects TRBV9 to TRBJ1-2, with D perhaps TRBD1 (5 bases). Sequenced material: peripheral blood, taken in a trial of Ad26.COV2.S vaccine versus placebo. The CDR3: CASSGSWGASLGYTF. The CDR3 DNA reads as TGTGCCAGCAGCGGGTCGTGGGGCGCCTCCTTAGGCTACACCTTC.